The 24 T cell receptor beta chains in this list originate from one sample, sequenced in a study of blood T cell repertoires in COVID-19. Generated by immunoSEQ multiplex PCR, the TCRdb table keeps only in-frame clones and is missing some. This table has roughly 120,000 clones, about 82% appearing once. Specimen: peripheral blood. The receptor set was obtained from a human donor in a cohort sampled during active COVID-19.

This sequence joins TRBV9 and TRBJ2-7, with 7 bases identical to TRBD1. Trimming removed 1 base from V and 3 bases from J; junction bases left unmatched: 7. The germline CDR1 and CDR2 sequences are SGDLS and YYNGEE. This CDR3 has 15 amino acids. CDR3 sequence reads: CASSVSDRANYEQYF. In DNA form, the CDR3 reads TGTGCCAGCAGCGTATCAGACAGGGCTAACTACGAGCAGTACTTC.

The chain links TRBV5-4 to TRBJ2-2; 10 nucleotides line up with TRBD2. This CDR3 is built from 16 residues. CDR1 and CDR2 (germline): SGHNT, YYREEE (reference sequence). V dropped 0 bases and J dropped 6; count of bases not matched to a gene: 5. For the CDR3, the DNA is TGTGCCAGCAGCTTGGACCCTAGCGGGAGATCCGGGGAGCTGTTTTTT. It yields the protein CASSLDPSGRSGELFF. The full variable domain, rest sourced from reference TRBV5-4 and TRBJ2-2, is ETGVTQSPTHLIKTRGQQVTLRCSSQSGHNTVSWYQQALGQGPQFIFQYYREEENGRGNFPPRFSGLQFPNYSSELNVNALELDDSALYLCASSLDPSGRSGELFFGEGSRLTVL.

The rearrangement joins TRBV4-1 to TRBJ2-3; a weak D match, TRBD2 (6 bases). The germline V gene encodes CDR1 MGHRA and CDR2 YSYEKL. The germline V and J ends were trimmed by 2 bases and 6 bases, with 15 bases remaining between them. This CDR3 spans 15 amino acids. CDR3 nucleotide sequence: TGCGCCAGCAGCCAAACCGGGGACTTTAGGGATACGCAGTATTTT. Amino acids: CASSQTGDFRDTQYF.

A single count supports this clone. The chain carries TRBV7-2 and TRBJ2-7; weak D call: TRBD2 (5 bases). This CDR3 comprises 15 residues. V lost 5 bases and J 0 bases, leaving 14 bases between the germline ends. The germline gives CDR1 SGHTA, CDR2 FQGNSA. CDR3 sequence (DNA): TGTGCCAGCAGCCTCCCCAGGAGCGGCTCCTACGAGCAGTACTTC. Translation gives CASSLPRSGSYEQYF.

This chain joins TRBV11-2 and TRBJ2-1; 10 bases align to TRBD2. The V gene end was trimmed by 1 base and the J gene end by 8 bases; junction bases not matched to a gene: 11. The CDR3 has 17 amino acids. Germline CDR1 is SGHAT and CDR2 is FQNNGV. CDR3 nucleotide sequence: TGTGCCAGCAGCTTAGTGCTAGCGGGAGTGGCCACCTATGAGCAGTTCTTC. This sequence encodes CASSLVLAGVATYEQFF.

The CDR3 here is CASSPAYNEQFF. The CDR3, as DNA: TGTGCCAGCAGCCCCGCCTACAATGAGCAGTTCTTC. The J gene is TRBJ2-1, the V gene TRBV9; D is ambiguous. CDR3 length: 12 residues. Germline assignment: CDR1 SGDLS and CDR2 YYNGEE. The ends were cut back, 4 bases at V and 2 bases at J, with 4 bases in the middle.

There are a few counts of this clone. The chain recombines TRBV30 with TRBJ1-6; 8 bases are a match to TRBD1. With 6 bases clipped from V and 7 bases from J, the junction kept 5 bases outside the gene matches. The CDR3 sequence is 13 residues long. From germline, CDR1 is GTSNPN and CDR2 SVGIG (reference sequence). The DNA for the CDR3 is TGTGCCTGTCCAGGACAGGGCAATTCACCCCTCCACTTT. This gives the protein CACPGQGNSPLHF.

The V and J genes are TRBV10-2 and TRBJ1-2; tentatively, D is TRBD1 (5 bases). Trimming left V 2 bases short and J 4 bases short, with 8 bases between. Germline V gene lookup returns CDR1 WSHSY and CDR2 SAAADI. This CDR3 is 13 amino acids long. CDR3 amino acids: CASSEKGFYGYTF. CDR3 in DNA: TGCGCCAGCAGTGAGAAGGGGTTCTATGGCTACACCTTC.

The chain uses TRBV6-5 and TRBJ1-3; D may be TRBD1 (5 bases). V was trimmed by 6 bases and J by 0 bases, leaving 9 bases between them. Germline CDR1 reads MNHEY; CDR2 reads SVGAGI. The CDR3 is 14 amino acids. This chain's CDR3 is CASSTTVSGNTIYF. The DNA for the CDR3 is TGTGCCAGCAGCACGACAGTCTCTGGAAACACCATATATTTT.

V and J are TRBV3-1 (or the pseudogene TRBV3-2) and TRBJ2-7; 9 bases are shared with TRBD2. CDR3 size: 14 residues. Germline assignment: CDR1 LGHDT and CDR2 YNNKEL (reference sequence). After removal of 4 bases from V and 3 bases from J, the junction contained 4 bases not matched to a gene. The CDR3 is CASSLAGVGYEQYF. CDR3 nucleotide sequence: TGTGCCAGCAGCCTAGCGGGAGTTGGCTACGAGCAGTACTTC.

The rearrangement joins TRBV7-8 to TRBJ2-7; TRBD2 agrees at 8 bases. This CDR3 region has 14 residues. The germline V gene encodes CDR1 SGHVS and CDR2 FQNEAQ. V was pared by 2 bases and J by 7 bases, with 7 bases of the junction left unmatched. The CDR3 here is CASSLRSGSGEQYF. The DNA of the CDR3 is TGTGCCAGCAGCTTAAGGAGCGGGAGCGGTGAGCAGTACTTC.

The chain combines TRBV3-1 (or the pseudogene TRBV3-2) with TRBJ1-5; 9 bases map to TRBD1. The CDR3 extends over 15 amino acids. Germline trimming cut 6 bases from V and 5 bases from J; bases unmatched to any gene: 8. In germline, CDR1 is LGHDT, CDR2 YNNKEL (reference sequence). DNA for the CDR3: TGTGCCAGCAGTCAGACAGGGGGGAGGGATCAGCCCCAGCATTTT. Protein sequence: CASSQTGGRDQPQHF.

The genes are TRBV4-2 and TRBJ2-7; 10 bases align to TRBD2. The CDR3 loop spans 16 amino acids. Per germline, CDR1 LGHNA and CDR2 YNFKEQ. J lost 2 bases, V lost 2 bases, and 6 bases had no gene match. The CDR3: CASSQSTGTSAYEQYF. The CDR3 bases are TGTGCCAGCAGCCAAAGTACCGGGACTAGCGCCTACGAGCAGTACTTC.

This chain joins TRBV28 and TRBJ2-7; TRBD1 aligns across 11 bases. There are 16 residues in the CDR3. Losses at the gene ends were 1 base for V and 4 bases for J; bases not matched to a gene: 6. CDR1 and CDR2 (germline): MDHEN, SYDVKM. CDR3 region: CASSLFGQGAGYEQYF. In DNA form, the CDR3 reads TGTGCCAGCAGTTTATTTGGACAGGGGGCCGGTTACGAGCAGTACTTC. Looking up the rest from reference TRBV28 and TRBJ2-7 gives the full variable domain: DVKVTQSSRYLVKRTGEKVFLECVQDMDHENMFWYRQDPGLGLRLIYFSYDVKMKEKGDIPEGYSVSREKKERFSLILESASTNQTSMYLCASSLFGQGAGYEQYFGPGTRLTVT.

The rearrangement uses TRBV30 and TRBJ2-3; tentatively, D is TRBD1 (6 bases). Trimming left V 4 bases short and J 9 bases short, with 17 bases between. The CDR3 length is 13 residues. The germline V gene encodes CDR1 GTSNPN and CDR2 SVGIG (reference sequence). CDR3 bases: TGTGCCTGGACGGGACACCCCAAGGGGACGCAGTATTTT. Translation: CAWTGHPKGTQYF. The full variable domain, with the rest looked up from reference TRBV30 and TRBJ2-3, is SQTIHQWPATLVQPVGSPLSLECTVEGTSNPNLYWYRQAAGRGLQLLFYSVGIGQISSEVPQNLSASRPQDRQFILSSKKLLLSDSGFYLCAWTGHPKGTQYFGPGTRLTVL.

The chain employs TRBV27 and TRBJ2-1; the D gene is possibly TRBD1 (6 bases). From germline, CDR1 is MNHEY and CDR2 SMNVEV (reference sequence). There are 14 residues in the CDR3. The V gene lost 4 bases and the J gene lost 5 bases, with 12 bases spanning the gap. The CDR3, as DNA: TGTGCCAGCAGTTATCGGACAGCTAACAATGAGCAGTTCTTC. It yields the protein CASSYRTANNEQFF.

V is TRBV30 and J is TRBJ1-2, with unresolved D. V dropped 4 bases and J dropped 0 bases, with 15 bases sitting between them. The germline V gene has CDR1 GTSNPN and CDR2 SVGIG (reference sequence). The CDR3 is 15 amino acids. CDR3 coding DNA: TGTGCCTGGAATACCCTAGCCGGATCTAACTATGGCTACACCTTC. Encoded protein: CAWNTLAGSNYGYTF.

This chain joins TRBV5-4 and TRBJ2-2; possibly TRBD2 for D (5 bases). This CDR3 has 17 residues. The germline CDR1 and CDR2 sequences are SGHNT and YYREEE (reference sequence). V shed 4 bases and J shed 0 bases, with 16 bases lying between them. The CDR3 bases are TGTGCCAGCAGCCGTGAATCCCGGGGATCGAACACCGGGGAGCTGTTTTTT. Translation gives CASSRESRGSNTGELFF.

The V call is TRBV28, the J call TRBJ1-4, with TRBD1 as a possible D gene (6 bases). The V end was cut by 2 bases, the J end by 8 bases, with 24 bases between. The CDR3 is 18 residues long. From germline, CDR1 is MDHEN and CDR2 SYDVKM. DNA of the CDR3: TGTGCCAGCAGTTTACTCCAGTGGGGCCAGGGGTACGGCGAAAAACTGTTTTTT. It encodes CASSLLQWGQGYGEKLFF.

The chain has TRBV6-6 and TRBJ2-5; 7 bases match TRBD2. This CDR3 has 15 residues. Per germline, CDR1 MNHNY and CDR2 SVGAGI (reference sequence). The V gene end was trimmed by 0 bases and the J gene end by 10 bases; junction bases not matched to a gene: 11. The CDR3 DNA reads as TGTGCCAGCAGTTACTCTTCGACTAGCCCAGGGATCCAGTACTTC. It specifies CASSYSSTSPGIQYF.

The gene calls are TRBV19 and TRBJ2-2, with unresolved D. Germline CDR1 is LNHDA and CDR2 is SQIVND (reference sequence). With 8 bases removed from V and 4 bases from J, the gap between germline ends came to 14 bases. The CDR3 loop spans 14 amino acids. The CDR3 is CASFYTASTGELFF. The CDR3 DNA follows: TGTGCCAGTTTTTATACAGCCAGCACCGGGGAGCTGTTTTTT.

The CDR3 is CSVGPVLNTEAFF. The DNA of the CDR3 is TGCAGCGTTGGGCCCGTTTTGAACACTGAAGCTTTCTTT. This rearrangement joins TRBV29-1 to TRBJ1-1; no clear D gene. CDR3 length: 13 residues. Trimming left V 4 bases short and J 0 bases short, with 9 bases between. Germline V lookup: CDR1 SQVTM, CDR2 ANQGSEA.

V usage is TRBV7-9 and J usage is TRBJ2-1; 9 nucleotides agree with TRBD2. The CDR3 has 14 residues. The trim removed 4 bases at V and 6 bases at J, leaving 4 bases unmatched. Germline-derived CDR1 and CDR2 are SEHNR and FQNEAQ (reference sequence). CDR3 loop: CASSSSGRPNEQFF. CDR3 sequence (DNA): TGTGCCAGCAGCTCAAGCGGGAGGCCCAATGAGCAGTTCTTC.

V usage is TRBV19 and J usage is TRBJ2-7, with TRBD1 matching 9 bases. CDR3 size: 15 residues. Germline V gene data show CDR1 as LNHDA and CDR2 as SQIVND (reference sequence). V lost 5 bases and J lost 7; bases outside the gene matches: 12. Here the CDR3 DNA reads TGTGCCAGTAGTTCTCCCGGGACAGGGTATTGGGAGCAGTACTTC. Amino acid sequence: CASSSPGTGYWEQYF. Complete variable domain (other parts from reference TRBV19 and TRBJ2-7): DGGITQSPKYLFRKEGQNVTLSCEQNLNHDAMYWYRQDPGQGLRLIYYSQIVNDFQKGDIAEGYSVSREKKESFPLTVTSAQKNPTAFYLCASSSPGTGYWEQYFGPGTRLTVT.